This T cell receptor beta chain comes out of a study of regulatory T cells in long-lasting Graves disease. Both iRepertoire HTBI primers and Arm-PCR of CDR3 regions were used to build the TCR beta libraries. TCRdb re-derived calls from the multiplex PCR reads in MiXCR, one entry per CDR3 protein. The sample comprises around 330,000 distinct CDR3 sequences, 15% to 20% of which are singletons, and about 39% rests with the top ten. This clonotype showed up just a few times. Its antigen is undetermined. A far larger clone is one base from this, pointing to a likely read error. Time point indicated: newly diagnosed GD, antithyroid drugs for less than 3 months. PBMC RNA was the source of the TCR library. Study observations and caveats: Persistent Graves' patients showed less TCR diversity than newly diagnosed patients showed.

Germline V gene lookup returns CDR1 MNHEY and CDR2 SVGEGT. The length of the CDR3 is 12 residues. Trimming pared 4 bases from V and 1 base from J, leaving 4 bases between. The sequence was obtained from a female donor with Graves disease. The chain carries TRBV6-2 or TRBV6-3 and TRBJ2-5; D gene ambiguous. The sample was peripheral blood mononuclear cells (PBMCs), taken at new diagnosis, from a patient treated with antithyroid drugs. The chain's CDR3 is CASSSPQETQYF. CDR3 bases: TGTGCCAGCAGTTCCCCCCAAGAGACCCAGTACTTC.